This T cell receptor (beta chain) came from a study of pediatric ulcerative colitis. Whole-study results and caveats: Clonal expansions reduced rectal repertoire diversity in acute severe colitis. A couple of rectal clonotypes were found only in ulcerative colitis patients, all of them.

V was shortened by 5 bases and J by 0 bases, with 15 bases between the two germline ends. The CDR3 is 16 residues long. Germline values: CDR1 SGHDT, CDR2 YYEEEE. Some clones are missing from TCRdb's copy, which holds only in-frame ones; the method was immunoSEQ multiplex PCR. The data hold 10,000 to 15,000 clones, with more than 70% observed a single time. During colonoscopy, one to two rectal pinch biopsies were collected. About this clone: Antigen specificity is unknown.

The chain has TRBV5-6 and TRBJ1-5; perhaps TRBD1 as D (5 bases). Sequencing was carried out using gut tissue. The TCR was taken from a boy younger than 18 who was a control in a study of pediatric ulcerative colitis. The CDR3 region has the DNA TGTGCCAGCAGTGACGGTGGGGGTTCTAGCAATCAGCCCCAGCATTTT. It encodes CASSDGGGSSNQPQHF.